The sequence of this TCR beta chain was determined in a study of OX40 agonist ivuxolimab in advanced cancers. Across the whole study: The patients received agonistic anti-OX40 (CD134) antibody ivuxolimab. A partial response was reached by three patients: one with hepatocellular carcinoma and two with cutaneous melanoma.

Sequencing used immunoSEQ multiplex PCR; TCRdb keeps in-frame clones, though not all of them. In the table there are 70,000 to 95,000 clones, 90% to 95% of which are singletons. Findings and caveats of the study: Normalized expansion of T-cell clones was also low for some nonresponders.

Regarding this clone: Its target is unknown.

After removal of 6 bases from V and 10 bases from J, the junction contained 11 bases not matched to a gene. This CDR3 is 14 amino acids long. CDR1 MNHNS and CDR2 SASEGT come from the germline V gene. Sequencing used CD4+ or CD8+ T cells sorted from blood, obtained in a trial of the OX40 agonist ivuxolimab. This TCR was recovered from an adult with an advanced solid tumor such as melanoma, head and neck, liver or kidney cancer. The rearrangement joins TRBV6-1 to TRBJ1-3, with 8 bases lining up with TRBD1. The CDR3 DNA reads TGTGCCAGCAGCCACAGGGGGACAGACGAAACCATATATTTT. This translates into CASSHRGTDETIYF.